This passage covers 14 T cell receptor beta chains from one sample sequenced in a study of T cell responses to AZD1222 COVID-19 vaccine. Produced via immunoSEQ multiplex PCR; TCRdb's table is partial and in-frame only. The sample lists 120,000 to 150,000 clones; around nine tenths were seen once. The material was peripheral blood, obtained on day 0 of AZD1222 vaccination. The receptors stem from an adult in good health.

CDR3 DNA: TGTGCCATCAAGTTCGACTGGGGAGGAGACTACGAGCAGTACTTC. Translating it yields CAIKFDWGGDYEQYF. V gene TRBV6-5 combines with J gene TRBJ2-7; tentative D call: TRBD2 (6 bases). This CDR3 has 15 amino acids. V gave up 10 bases and J gave up 3 bases, with 22 bases separating them. The germline CDR1 and CDR2 sequences are MNHEY and SVGAGI.

This clone was counted a few times. The genes are TRBV2 and TRBJ1-1; D is unresolved. The germline V gene encodes CDR1 SNHLY and CDR2 FYNNEI. The CDR3 is made up of 13 amino acids. V gave up 6 bases and J gave up 0 bases, with 8 bases separating them. In nucleotides, the CDR3 is TGTGCCAGCAGACGGATCATGAACACTGAAGCTTTCTTT. It translates to CASRRIMNTEAFF.

This chain connects TRBV28 to TRBJ1-2, with D unresolved. The CDR3 is 12 amino acids. The germline V and J ends were trimmed by 6 bases and 2 bases, with 7 bases remaining between them. The germline CDR1 and CDR2 sequences are MDHEN and SYDVKM. The CDR3 nucleotides read TGTGCCAGCAGCCGAACAAACTATGGCTACACCTTC. Translation: CASSRTNYGYTF.

CDR3 in DNA: TGCAGCGTTGAACGGCCAGGAGAATATGGCTACACCTTC. Translating it yields CSVERPGEYGYTF. This chain joins TRBV29-1 and TRBJ1-2; D is ambiguous. The germline CDR1 and CDR2 sequences are SQVTM and ANQGSEA. The CDR3 is made up of 13 amino acids. The V end lost 2 bases, the J end lost 5 bases, and 12 bases lay between the germline ends.

The chain employs TRBV4-2 and TRBJ2-7, with D unresolved. Germline V gene sequence: CDR1 LGHNA, CDR2 YNFKEQ. The CDR3 contains 12 residues. V lost 1 base and J 1 base, leaving 2 bases between the germline ends. The CDR3 protein is CASSQASYEQYF. In nucleotides, the CDR3 is TGTGCCAGCAGCCAAGCTTCCTACGAGCAGTACTTC.

V usage is TRBV6-6 and J usage is TRBJ2-5; D remains unclear. Germline CDR1 reads MNHNY; CDR2 reads SVGAGI (reference sequence). V lost 4 bases and J 4 bases, leaving 13 bases between the germline ends. The CDR3 is 14 amino acids. DNA of the CDR3: TGTGCCAGCAGTTCAGGACGGTGGGTAGAGACCCAGTACTTC. Amino acid sequence: CASSSGRWVETQYF.

The chain recombines TRBV27 with TRBJ2-2; maybe TRBD1 (6 bases). The ends were cut back, 4 bases at V and 1 base at J, with 13 bases in the middle. This CDR3 region has 16 residues. Germline V lookup: CDR1 MNHEY, CDR2 SMNVEV (reference sequence). The CDR3 sequence: CASSSLGQLNTGELFF. In nucleotides, the CDR3 is TGTGCCAGCAGTTCTCTAGGACAGCTGAACACCGGGGAGCTGTTTTTT.

This chain uses TRBV27 with TRBJ2-7, with 7 bases aligning to TRBD1. The germline V gene encodes CDR1 MNHEY and CDR2 SMNVEV (reference sequence). The CDR3 runs 15 residues. The V gene end was trimmed by 5 bases and the J gene end by 3 bases; junction bases not matched to a gene: 10. The CDR3 region is CASSPRTGQFYEQYF. The CDR3 DNA reads as TGTGCCAGCAGTCCACGGACAGGACAGTTCTACGAGCAGTACTTC.

The chain joins TRBV5-8 to TRBJ2-5; TRBD2 is a possible D gene (5 bases). Germline V gene sequence: CDR1 SGHTS, CDR2 YDEGEE. V was clipped by 4 bases and J by 7 bases, with 8 bases between them. The CDR3 runs to 11 residues. The CDR3 coding sequence is TGTGCCAGCAGCCCCGAGGGGACCCAGTACTTC. It is translated as CASSPEGTQYF.

V usage is TRBV28 and J usage is TRBJ1-5; D perhaps matches TRBD1 (5 bases). The CDR3 has 15 amino acids. V lost 5 bases and J lost 6, with 17 bases in between. Per the germline V gene, CDR1 is MDHEN and CDR2 is SYDVKM. Here the CDR3 DNA reads TGTGCCAGCAGTCTTCCGACCCAGGGAGTTCAGCCCCAGCATTTT. Amino acid sequence: CASSLPTQGVQPQHF. Variable domain in full (rest from reference TRBV28 and TRBJ1-5): DVKVTQSSRYLVKRTGEKVFLECVQDMDHENMFWYRQDPGLGLRLIYFSYDVKMKEKGDIPEGYSVSREKKERFSLILESASTNQTSMYLCASSLPTQGVQPQHFGDGTRLSIL.

This clone was recorded a few times. The chain couples TRBV9 to TRBJ1-2; TRBD1 might be the D (6 bases). Between the trimmed V and J ends, which lost 6 bases and 7 bases, there was a span of 19 bases. The germline gives CDR1 SGDLS, CDR2 YYNGEE. This CDR3 spans 14 amino acids. This CDR3 is CASNPGGLITGYTF. DNA of the CDR3: TGTGCCAGCAACCCTGGGGGCTTAATAACTGGCTACACCTTC.

The chain uses TRBV2 and TRBJ1-2, with a possible D match to TRBD1 (6 bases). V was trimmed by 7 bases and J by 14 bases, leaving 23 bases between them. Germline CDR1 SNHLY, CDR2 FYNNEI. The CDR3 loop spans 13 amino acids. CDR3 protein: CASTKGRGLGGTF. The CDR3 region has the DNA TGTGCCAGCACGAAGGGTCGGGGGCTCGGTGGTACCTTC.

This clone was recorded once. Within the sample, other DNA sequences also encode this same CDR3. The DNA of the CDR3 is TGTGCCAGCAGCTCCCAGGGGGGAAGCAATCAGCCCCAGCATTTT. The encoded protein is CASSSQGGSNQPQHF. The chain recombines TRBV7-2 with TRBJ1-5; 7 positions match TRBD1. Germline-derived CDR1 and CDR2 are SGHTA and FQGNSA. The length of the CDR3 is 15 residues. The V gene end was trimmed by 4 bases and the J gene end by 1 base; junction bases not matched to a gene: 4.

V usage is TRBV15 and J usage is TRBJ2-2; 9 bases fit TRBD2. With V trimmed by 3 bases and J by 2 bases, 4 bases remained unmatched. This CDR3 region has 16 residues. Germline CDR1 is LNHNV and CDR2 is YYDKDF (reference sequence). CDR3 in amino acids: CATSRRLAENTGELFF. The CDR3 nucleotides read TGTGCCACCAGCAGGAGACTAGCGGAAAACACCGGGGAGCTGTTTTTT.